This T cell receptor (beta chain) was recorded in a study of OX40 agonist ivuxolimab in advanced cancers. With respect to this clone: Its antigen is not identified.

Profiled with immunoSEQ multiplex PCR; TCRdb holds only in-frame clones, not every one. The sample consists of nearly 110,000 clones, around 90% of them appearing once. This CDR3 has 16 amino acids. Germline assignment: CDR1 SEHNR and CDR2 FQNEAQ (reference sequence). The V gene end was trimmed by 4 bases and the J gene end by 5 bases; junction bases not matched to a gene: 10. Study-wide points: At 0.1 to 3.0 mg/kg, clonal expansion of CD4+ and CD8+ blood T cells had occurred by week 6. Patients with a partial response at 0.1-3.0 mg/kg had among the lowest clonal expansion. Researchers report that CD8+ T cells had, on average, more expanded clones than CD4+.

On cycle 4 day 1 and cycle 7 day 1, as well as at baseline, blood was sampled. The sample here was CD4+ or CD8+ T cells sorted from blood, taken in a trial of the OX40 agonist ivuxolimab. The genes are TRBV7-9 and TRBJ1-2; the match to TRBD1 covers 10 bases. This TCR was recovered from an adult with an advanced solid tumor such as melanoma, head and neck, liver or kidney cancer. The CDR3 region is CASSSGTGARLYGYTF. CDR3 DNA sequence: TGTGCCAGCAGCTCCGGGACAGGGGCGCGACTATATGGCTACACCTTC.